The present entry profiles one TCR beta chain with its context. Its cognate antigen is unknown. These data come from a study of vaccination effects on CD4 cells after COVID-19. Background on the study: Sampling occurred a median 72 days post second dose, range 14 to 241.

The assay was immunoSEQ multiplex PCR, and TCRdb's table has in-frame clones only and misses some. The sample comprises roughly 40,000 clones, more than 65% of which are singletons, and approximately 7.7% rests with the top ten. Between days 9 and 11 of culture, CD4+ T cells were separated out. Each participant was administered two doses of either the BNT162b2 or the mRNA-1273 vaccine. Study-wide results and limits: Few convalescent patients were included, and no early post-infection timepoints were sampled. Only a single clone (1 of 255 vaccine-induced clones in healthy vaccinees) cross-reacted with common cold coronaviruses.

The germline CDR1 and CDR2 sequences are SGHKS and YYEKEE (reference sequence). With 0 bases removed from V and 2 bases from J, the gap between germline ends came to 14 bases. This CDR3 has 16 residues. The sequence came from a human donor who received a COVID-19 vaccine. Sample: CD4+ T cells from PBMCs cultured without peptide, taken after COVID-19 vaccination. The chain links TRBV5-5 to TRBJ1-2; D is undetermined. As DNA, the CDR3 is TGTGCCAGCAGCTTGGTGCCGTTGATTTCAAACTATGGCTACACCTTC. Translation gives CASSLVPLISNYGYTF. Looking up the rest from reference TRBV5-5 and TRBJ1-2 gives the full variable domain: DAGVTQSPTHLIKTRGQQVTLRCSPISGHKSVSWYQQVLGQGPQFIFQYYEKEERGRGNFPDRFSARQFPNYSSELNVNALLLGDSALYLCASSLVPLISNYGYTFGSGTRLTVV.